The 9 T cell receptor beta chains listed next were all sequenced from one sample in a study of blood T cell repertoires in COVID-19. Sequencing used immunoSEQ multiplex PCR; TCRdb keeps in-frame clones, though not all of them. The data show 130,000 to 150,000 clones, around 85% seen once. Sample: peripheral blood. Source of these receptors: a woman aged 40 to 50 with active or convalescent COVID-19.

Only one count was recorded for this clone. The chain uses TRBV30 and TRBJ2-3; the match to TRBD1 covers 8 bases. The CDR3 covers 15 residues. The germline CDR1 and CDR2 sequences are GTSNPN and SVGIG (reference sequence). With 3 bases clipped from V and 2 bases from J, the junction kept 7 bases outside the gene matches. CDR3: CAWSMGTGSTDTQYF. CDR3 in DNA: TGTGCCTGGAGCATGGGGACAGGATCCACAGATACGCAGTATTTT.

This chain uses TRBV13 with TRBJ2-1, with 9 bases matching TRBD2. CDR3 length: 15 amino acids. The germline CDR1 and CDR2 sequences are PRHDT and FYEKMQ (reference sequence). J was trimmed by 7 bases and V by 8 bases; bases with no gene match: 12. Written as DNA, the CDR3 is TGTGCCAGCCGGGCCCGCGGGGGGGGTGGGAATGAGCAGTTCTTC. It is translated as CASRARGGGGNEQFF. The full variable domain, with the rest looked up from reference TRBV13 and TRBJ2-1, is AAGVIQSPRHLIKEKRETATLKCYPIPRHDTVYWYQQGPGQDPQFLISFYEKMQSDKGSIPDRFSAQQFSDYHSELNMSSLELGDSALYFCASRARGGGGNEQFFGPGTRLTVL.

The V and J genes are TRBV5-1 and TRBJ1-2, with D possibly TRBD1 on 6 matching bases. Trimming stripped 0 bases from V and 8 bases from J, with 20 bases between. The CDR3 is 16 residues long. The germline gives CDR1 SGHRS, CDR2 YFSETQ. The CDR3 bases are TGCGCCAGCAGCTTGGAAGGCTACGGGGGGCGAGGAGGCTACACCTTC. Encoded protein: CASSLEGYGGRGGYTF.

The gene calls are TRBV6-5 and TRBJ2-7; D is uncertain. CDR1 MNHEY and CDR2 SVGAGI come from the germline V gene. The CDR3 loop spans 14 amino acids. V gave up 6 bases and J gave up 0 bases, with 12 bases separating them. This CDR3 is CASRPGHNSYEQYF. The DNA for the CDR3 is TGTGCCAGCAGGCCTGGTCACAACTCCTACGAGCAGTACTTC.

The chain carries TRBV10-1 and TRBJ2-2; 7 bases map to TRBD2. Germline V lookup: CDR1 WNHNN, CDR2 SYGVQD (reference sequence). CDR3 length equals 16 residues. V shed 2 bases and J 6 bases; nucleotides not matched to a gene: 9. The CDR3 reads CASSETRVAGAGELFF. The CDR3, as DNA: TGCGCCAGCAGTGAGACGAGAGTAGCGGGCGCCGGGGAGCTGTTTTTT.

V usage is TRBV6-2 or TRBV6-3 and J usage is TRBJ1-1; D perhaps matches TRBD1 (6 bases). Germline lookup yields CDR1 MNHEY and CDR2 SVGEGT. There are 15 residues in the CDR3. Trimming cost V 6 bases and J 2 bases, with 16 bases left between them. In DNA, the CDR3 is TGTGCCAGCAGCTCCGGCGGGGGCGGAAACACTGAAGCTTTCTTT. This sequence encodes CASSSGGGGNTEAFF.

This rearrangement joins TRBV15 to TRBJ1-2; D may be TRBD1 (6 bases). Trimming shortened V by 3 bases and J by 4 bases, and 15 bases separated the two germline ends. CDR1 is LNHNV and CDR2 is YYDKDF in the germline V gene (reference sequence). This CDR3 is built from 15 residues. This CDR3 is CATSRGRDMGYGYTF. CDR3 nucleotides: TGTGCCACCAGCAGGGGCCGGGACATGGGCTATGGCTACACCTTC.

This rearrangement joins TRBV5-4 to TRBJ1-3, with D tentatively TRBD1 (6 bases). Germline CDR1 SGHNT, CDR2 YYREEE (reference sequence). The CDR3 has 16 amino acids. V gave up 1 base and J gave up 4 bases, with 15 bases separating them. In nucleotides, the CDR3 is TGTGCCAGCAGCTTGCCGTCCGGGACACAAGGAAACACCATATATTTT. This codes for CASSLPSGTQGNTIYF.

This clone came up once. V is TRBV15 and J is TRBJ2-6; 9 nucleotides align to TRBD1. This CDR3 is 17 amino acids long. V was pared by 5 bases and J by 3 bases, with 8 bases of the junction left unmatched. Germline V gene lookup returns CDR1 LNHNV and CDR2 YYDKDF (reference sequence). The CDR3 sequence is CATSPADRGFGANVLTF. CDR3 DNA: TGTGCCACCAGCCCCGCGGACAGGGGTTTTGGGGCCAACGTCCTGACTTTC.